Following are 20 T cell receptor beta chains from one sample sequenced in a study of T cell changes during pregnancy in multiple sclerosis. Only in-frame clones appear in the TCRdb table, and some are missing; sequencing was by immunoSEQ multiplex PCR. The sample has about 11,000 clones, roughly 94% seen once. Source: CD4+ T cells from peripheral blood mononuclear cells, taken before pregnancy. Receptor source: a female donor with multiple sclerosis, enrolled in a pregnancy study.

The chain joins TRBV27 to TRBJ2-7, with 7 bases identical to TRBD1. Trimming at V came to 8 bases and at J to 6 bases, leaving 13 bases not matched to a gene. Germline CDR1 is MNHEY and CDR2 is SMNVEV (reference sequence). This CDR3 is built from 14 residues. DNA for the CDR3: TGTGCCAGCGGATCAAAACCACAGGGGAGCGAGCAGTACTTC. This sequence encodes CASGSKPQGSEQYF.

This chain connects TRBV2 to TRBJ2-1; the D gene is possibly TRBD2 (5 bases). V was shortened by 7 bases and J by 6 bases, with 10 bases between the two germline ends. Looked up from germline, CDR1 is SNHLY and CDR2 is FYNNEI. The CDR3 extends over 12 amino acids. This CDR3 is CASTRGGNEQFF. The DNA of the CDR3 is TGTGCCAGCACACGGGGTGGCAATGAGCAGTTCTTC.

V gene TRBV25-1 combines with J gene TRBJ2-7; perhaps TRBD1 as D (7 bases). This CDR3 comprises 15 residues. The germline V and J ends were trimmed by 4 bases and 3 bases, with 16 bases remaining between them. Germline loops: CDR1 MGHDK, CDR2 SYGVNS. The CDR3 region has the DNA TGTGCCAGCAGTGCCTTTAACAGGGGACTCTACGAGCAGTACTTC. Residues: CASSAFNRGLYEQYF.

The V and J genes are TRBV6-6 and TRBJ1-2; no firm D call. The germline V gene has CDR1 MNHNY and CDR2 SVGAGI (reference sequence). The CDR3 runs 11 residues. V shed 7 bases and J shed 5 bases, with 8 bases lying between them. DNA for the CDR3: TGTGCCAGCACCGAGGGTTATGGCTACACCTTC. Protein product: CASTEGYGYTF.

The chain links TRBV7-6 to TRBJ1-1; D is unresolved. This CDR3 has 13 residues. The V end lost 6 bases, the J end lost 3 bases, and 11 bases lay between the germline ends. Germline V lookup: CDR1 SGHVS, CDR2 FNYEAQ. The DNA of the CDR3 is TGTGCCAGCAGAGAAACCGGGGACACTGAAGCTTTCTTT. Translation gives CASRETGDTEAFF.

The chain recombines TRBV2 with TRBJ1-3; D unclear. The CDR3 spans 12 residues. CDR1 is SNHLY and CDR2 is FYNNEI in the germline V gene. V was clipped by 9 bases and J by 2 bases, with 8 bases between them. The DNA of the CDR3 is TGTGCCAGTACAGAGACTGGAAACACCATATATTTT. This encodes CASTETGNTIYF. Supplemented by reference TRBV2 and TRBJ1-3, the full variable domain reads EPEVTQTPSHQVTQMGQEVILRCVPISNHLYFYWYRQILGQKVEFLVSFYNNEISEKSEIFDDQFSVERPDGSNFTLKIRSTKLEDSAMYFCASTETGNTIYFGEGSWLTVV.

The chain combines TRBV9 with TRBJ1-3, with D unresolved. Trimming removed 3 bases from V and 0 bases from J, with 7 bases in between. Germline assignment: CDR1 SGDLS and CDR2 YYNGEE. The CDR3 is 14 residues long. In nucleotides, the CDR3 is TGTGCCAGCAGCGAAGAGTTCTCTGGAAACACCATATATTTT. Translated: CASSEEFSGNTIYF.

The chain recombines TRBV5-8 with TRBJ2-5; 8 bases match TRBD2. J lost 6 bases, V lost 5 bases, and 6 bases had no gene match. The germline V gene has CDR1 SGHTS and CDR2 YDEGEE. This CDR3 has 13 residues. DNA of the CDR3: TGTGCCAGCAGATTTAGCGGGGAACAGACCCAGTACTTC. This encodes CASRFSGEQTQYF.

The rearrangement joins TRBV2 to TRBJ2-1; 16 bases fit TRBD2. V shed 10 bases, J shed 2 bases, and the junction held 8 bases outside the gene matches. Per the germline V gene, CDR1 is SNHLY and CDR2 is FYNNEI. CDR3 size: 17 residues. CDR3 DNA: TGTGCCACTCCGGGACTAGCGGGGGGGATGGCCTACAATGAGCAGTTCTTC. Its protein product is CATPGLAGGMAYNEQFF. Looking up the rest from reference TRBV2 and TRBJ2-1 gives the full variable domain: EPEVTQTPSHQVTQMGQEVILRCVPISNHLYFYWYRQILGQKVEFLVSFYNNEISEKSEIFDDQFSVERPDGSNFTLKIRSTKLEDSAMYFCATPGLAGGMAYNEQFFGPGTRLTVL.

This chain links TRBV6-5 with TRBJ1-6, with 7 bases aligning to TRBD1. Germline CDR1 MNHEY, CDR2 SVGAGI. The CDR3 length is 15 residues. V lost 6 bases and J lost 8; bases outside the gene matches: 10. CDR3 bases: TGTGCCAGCAGACGGACCGGGACAGCGGATTCACCCCTCCACTTT. Amino acids: CASRRTGTADSPLHF.

The gene calls are TRBV2 and TRBJ2-5; the match to TRBD1 covers 8 bases. Germline assignment: CDR1 SNHLY and CDR2 FYNNEI. The CDR3 runs to 13 residues. V lost 9 bases and J lost 2; bases outside the gene matches: 5. CDR3 DNA: TGTGCCAGGGGACAGGATAAACAAGAGACCCAGTACTTC. Encoded protein: CARGQDKQETQYF.

V and J are TRBV7-8 and TRBJ1-5; TRBD1 agrees at 7 bases. The germline CDR1 and CDR2 sequences are SGHVS and FQNEAQ. The trim removed 5 bases at V and 5 bases at J, leaving 12 bases unmatched. The CDR3 is 16 amino acids. Written as DNA, the CDR3 is TGTGCCAGCAGCCGCTCGGGACAGCAGGACGATCAGCCCCAGCATTTT. It encodes CASSRSGQQDDQPQHF.

The chain carries TRBV6-5 and TRBJ2-7; TRBD2 matches 8 bases. Germline loops: CDR1 MNHEY, CDR2 SVGAGI. The ends lost 6 bases at V and 2 bases at J; junction bases unmatched: 6. This CDR3 is 14 amino acids long. For the CDR3, the DNA is TGTGCCAGCAGGTTAGCGGGGAGCACCTACGAGCAGTACTTC. Protein product: CASRLAGSTYEQYF.

This clone has just a few counts. V usage is TRBV27 and J usage is TRBJ1-1; TRBD1 matches at 7 bases. The germline V gene encodes CDR1 MNHEY and CDR2 SMNVEV (reference sequence). J lost 1 base, V lost 7 bases, and 6 bases had no gene match. This CDR3 is built from 14 residues. The CDR3 is CASNRQGPNTEAFF. In DNA form, the CDR3 reads TGTGCCAGCAACAGACAGGGCCCGAACACTGAAGCTTTCTTT.

The chain joins TRBV7-3 to TRBJ1-1, with TRBD1 identical over 8 bases. The CDR3 totals 14 residues. The trim removed 3 bases at V and 12 bases at J, leaving 12 bases unmatched. Germline lookup yields CDR1 SGHTA and CDR2 FQGTGA. The CDR3 reads CASSFLIQGVRSFF. Written as DNA, the CDR3 is TGTGCCAGCAGCTTCCTGATACAGGGGGTTAGGTCTTTCTTT.

In this sample, this clone turned up once. The chain recombines TRBV7-2 with TRBJ2-7; 8 nucleotides line up with TRBD1. Looked up from germline, CDR1 is SGHTA and CDR2 is FQGNSA. V was clipped by 4 bases and J by 1 base; unmatched bases: 3. The CDR3 totals 14 residues. The CDR3 here is CASSWGQASYEQYF. In DNA, the CDR3 is TGTGCCAGCAGCTGGGGACAGGCATCCTACGAGCAGTACTTC.

This clone was picked up one time. This chain connects TRBV5-1 to TRBJ2-7, with a tentative D call TRBD2 (6 bases). The CDR3 is 15 residues long. CDR1 and CDR2 (germline): SGHRS, YFSETQ. Trimming removed 6 bases from V and 2 bases from J, with 18 bases in between. CDR3 nucleotide sequence: TGCGCCAGCAACTCATGGGACTTTTCTCCCTACGAGCAGTACTTC. It specifies CASNSWDFSPYEQYF.

The sample holds one count of this clone. The chain carries TRBV10-2 and TRBJ1-1, with D unresolved. Germline CDR1 reads WSHSY; CDR2 reads SAAADI. Trimming took 0 bases from V and 0 from J, leaving 11 bases between them. CDR3 length equals 16 residues. The CDR3 DNA sequence: TGCGCCAGCAGTGAGTCGAGTGGGAGGATGAACACTGAAGCTTTCTTT. Its translation is CASSESSGRMNTEAFF.

This chain links TRBV29-1 with TRBJ1-2; 8 nucleotides agree with TRBD1. Looked up from germline, CDR1 is SQVTM and CDR2 is ANQGSEA. The length of the CDR3 is 14 residues. The V and J ends lost 6 bases and 1 base, in that order; junction bases with no gene match: 7. CDR3: CSVVPGQVNYGYTF. Here the CDR3 DNA reads TGCAGCGTAGTACCGGGACAGGTTAACTATGGCTACACCTTC.

The V gene is TRBV2, the J gene TRBJ1-1; TRBD1 matches 8 bases. CDR3 length: 15 amino acids. Germline assignment: CDR1 SNHLY and CDR2 FYNNEI. J lost 0 bases, V lost 7 bases, and 7 bases had no gene match. In DNA form, the CDR3 reads TGTGCCAGCAAGGTAGACAGGGGTTTGAACACTGAAGCTTTCTTT. Its protein is CASKVDRGLNTEAFF.